A selection of T cell receptor beta chains follows, all from one sample in a study of STAT5B mutations in CD4+ large granular lymphocyte leukemia. Some clones are missing from TCRdb's copy, which holds only in-frame ones; the method was immunoSEQ multiplex PCR. In the table there are 30,000 to 40,000 clones, less than 80% of which are singletons. The sequencing input was CD4+ T cells from blood buffy coats. The receptors derive from a human donor in good health. Each CDR3 is given with its conserved first and last residue. Each record gives: clone size, J gene, V gene, D gene, CDR3 DNA, CDR3 protein. D genes are given only for firm matches. Rows may omit the clone size; those that give it use once, few, many or a size class.

size: -
J: TRBJ1-1
V: TRBV18
D: -
DNA: TGTGCCAGCTCACCAATAGAGGTGACCGGCACTGAAGCTTTCTTT
CDR3: CASSPIEVTGTEAFF

size: -
J: TRBJ2-7
V: TRBV6-5
D: -
DNA: TGTGCCAGCCAGCGAGGACACGGCTACGAGCAGTACTTC
CDR3: CASQRGHGYEQYF

size: -
J: TRBJ1-5
V: TRBV18
D: -
DNA: TGTGCCAGCTCACCAACCAGGTCGTATCAGCCCCAGCATTTT
CDR3: CASSPTRSYQPQHF

size: -
J: TRBJ1-6
V: TRBV4-3
D: -
DNA: TGCGCCAGCAGCCAAGCTTGGGACATTGCCTATAATTCACCCCTCCACTTT
CDR3: CASSQAWDIAYNSPLHF

size: -
J: TRBJ1-2
V: TRBV7-2
D: TRBD1
DNA: TGTGCCAGCAGCCCTTCCTATTTAGGGGGCGTTCTCTATGGCTACACCTTC
CDR3: CASSPSYLGGVLYGYTF

size: few
J: TRBJ1-6
V: TRBV18
D: -
DNA: TGTGCCAGCTCACCGGGTAGTATGGATTCACCCCTCCACTTT
CDR3: CASSPGSMDSPLHF

size: -
J: TRBJ2-7
V: TRBV28
D: TRBD1
DNA: TGTGCCAGCATCGGGACAGGGGAGGCCTACGAGCAGTACTTC
CDR3: CASIGTGEAYEQYF

size: -
J: TRBJ2-5
V: TRBV7-2
D: -
DNA: TGTGCCAGCAGTCGCTCGGGGGGCTCGGGAGAGACCCAGTACTTC
CDR3: CASSRSGGSGETQYF

size: -
J: TRBJ1-5
V: TRBV6-1
D: -
DNA: TGTGCCAGCAGTGAAATGGGGAATCAGCCCCAGCATTTT
CDR3: CASSEMGNQPQHF

size: few
J: TRBJ1-3
V: TRBV12-5
D: -
DNA: TGTGCTAGTGGTTTGGGGTCTGGGAGAAACACCATATATTTT
CDR3: CASGLGSGRNTIYF

size: -
J: TRBJ2-7
V: TRBV6-6
D: -
DNA: TGTGCCAGCAGTCGAGTGGCGGGACAGTTCGCCTACGAGCAGTACTTC
CDR3: CASSRVAGQFAYEQYF

size: -
J: TRBJ1-1
V: TRBV6-5
D: -
DNA: TGTGCCAGCAGTTACAGGGGCACGGTCACTGAAGCTTTCTTT
CDR3: CASSYRGTVTEAFF

size: -
J: TRBJ1-4
V: TRBV7-2
D: -
DNA: TGTGCCAGCAGCGCTAATGAAAAACTGTTTTTT
CDR3: CASSANEKLFF

size: -
J: TRBJ2-3
V: TRBV5-4
D: -
DNA: TGTGCCAGCAGAGATGTCACAGATACGCAGTATTTT
CDR3: CASRDVTDTQYF

size: -
J: TRBJ2-1
V: TRBV10-3
D: TRBD1
DNA: TGTGCCTCAACGGCTACGGGACAGGGGCCCAATGAGCAGTTCTTC
CDR3: CASTATGQGPNEQFF

size: -
J: TRBJ2-1
V: TRBV6-5
D: -
DNA: TGTGCCAGCAGTTCAAACACCAGGGCTAGGCAGTTCTTC
CDR3: CASSSNTRARQFF

size: once
J: TRBJ1-6
V: TRBV14
D: TRBD1
DNA: TGTGCCAGCAGCCCAGTGACAGGGGGCGCGGGTTCACCCCTCCACTTT
CDR3: CASSPVTGGAGSPLHF

size: -
J: TRBJ2-5
V: TRBV6-5
D: -
DNA: TGTGCCAGCAGCTTCCTGGGGGGAGAGACCCAGTACTTC
CDR3: CASSFLGGETQYF

size: -
J: TRBJ1-2
V: TRBV5-6
D: -
DNA: TGTGCCAGCAGCTCTCTCGGACGGACTTCCTATGGCTACACCTTC
CDR3: CASSSLGRTSYGYTF

size: -
J: TRBJ2-3
V: TRBV6-6
D: TRBD1
DNA: TGTGCCAGCAGTTACGTTGGGGGACAGCCCACAGATACGCAGTATTTT
CDR3: CASSYVGGQPTDTQYF

size: -
J: TRBJ2-7
V: TRBV25-1
D: TRBD1
DNA: TGTGCCAGAAAGTCCCAGGGGGCCCTTACTTCTCTCTACGAGCAGTACTTC
CDR3: CARKSQGALTSLYEQYF

size: -
J: TRBJ2-5
V: TRBV2
D: -
DNA: TGTGCCAGTGTAGGACAGCCCGGGGAGACCCAGTACTTC
CDR3: CASVGQPGETQYF

size: -
J: TRBJ2-5
V: TRBV28
D: -
DNA: TGTGCCAGCTCTCCGCCAAGAGTGACCCAGTACTTC
CDR3: CASSPPRVTQYF